This TCR beta chain is from a study of a mutant IDH1 vaccine in newly diagnosed glioma. Time point denoted: week 47, end of study. Every vaccine dose comprised 300 ug of mutant IDH1 20-mer peptide plus topical imiquimod. On this clone: What it binds is not known.

The CDR3 covers 14 residues. In germline, CDR1 is SGHVS, CDR2 FNYEAQ. Trimming removed 5 bases from V and 5 bases from J; junction bases left unmatched: 8. Data came from immunoSEQ multiplex PCR; TCRdb stores just in-frame clones and leaves some out. The table shows tens of thousands of clones, with roughly 61% occurring only once. This sequence joins TRBV7-6 and TRBJ2-5; 7 positions agree with TRBD1. Sequencing used peripheral blood mononuclear cells (PBMCs), obtained from a glioma patient whose treatment included an IDH1 peptide vaccine. This receptor was identified in a man in his forties with glioma. Some clones in this sample may be carry-over from other donors' samples. The DNA of the CDR3 is TGTGCCAGCAGCCAACAGGGGAGTGGGGAGACCCAGTACTTC. This gives the protein CASSQQGSGETQYF.